The 12 T cell receptor beta chains below all came from one sample that was sequenced in a study of blood T cell repertoires in COVID-19. The protocol was immunoSEQ multiplex PCR, while the TCRdb copy is restricted to in-frame clones and leaves out a portion. There are roughly 190,000 clones in the sample; 80% to 85% occur only once, and roughly 3% lies in the top ten. Sequenced sample: peripheral blood. Receptors were obtained from a human donor with acute or convalescent COVID-19. The donor label of this sample is uncertain.

This chain links TRBV2 with TRBJ1-3; D is undetermined. Trimming left V 1 base short and J 0 bases short, with 4 bases between. The CDR3 length is 14 residues. CDR1 and CDR2 (germline): SNHLY, FYNNEI. The chain's CDR3 is CASSEGSSGNTIYF. CDR3 DNA sequence: TGTGCCAGCAGTGAAGGCAGCTCTGGAAACACCATATATTTT.

The chain employs TRBV21-1 and TRBJ1-2; the table's D call of TRBD1 was not tested on the DNA. TRBV21-1 is a listed pseudogene. This CDR3 is 16 amino acids long. The DNA of the CDR3 is TGTGCCAGCAGCAAAGCGCGGACAGAGCCTAACTATGGCTACACCTTC. Translating gives CASSKARTEPNYGYTF.

A few counts support this clone. J is TRBJ2-7 and V is TRBV6-6, with a weak D call TRBD1 (6 bases). The CDR3 has 14 amino acids. Germline V CDR1 and CDR2: MNHNY, SVGAGI (reference sequence). V dropped 5 bases and J dropped 7 bases, with 18 bases sitting between them. The CDR3 protein is CASSGDPGEGEQYF. Here the CDR3 DNA reads TGTGCCAGCAGTGGGGACCCAGGGGAAGGGGAGCAGTACTTC.

The genes are TRBV6-4 and TRBJ1-5; D is uncertain. Germline CDR1 MRHNA, CDR2 SNTAGT. This CDR3 has 15 amino acids. The chain's CDR3 is CDGRVGGYSNQPQHF. CDR3 bases: TGTGACGGGAGGGTGGGAGGATATAGCAATCAGCCCCAGCATTTT.

The chain employs TRBV7-9 and TRBJ2-7, with D tentatively TRBD2 (5 bases). Trimming took off 5 bases at V and 5 bases at J, with 7 bases between the two ends. Germline V gives CDR1 SEHNR, CDR2 FQNEAQ (reference sequence). This CDR3 spans 11 amino acids. CDR3 sequence (DNA): TGTGCCAGCAGCCCGAGGGACGAGCAGTACTTC. Translation: CASSPRDEQYF.

This clone was counted between two and nine times. The chain is built from TRBV30 and TRBJ1-4, with D unresolved. V was trimmed by 1 base and J by 8 bases, leaving 8 bases between them. This CDR3 is built from 12 residues. The germline gives CDR1 GTSNPN, CDR2 SVGIG (reference sequence). As DNA, the CDR3 is TGTGCCTGGAGTGCTGGGAGCGAAAAACTGTTTTTT. Its protein is CAWSAGSEKLFF.

The chain couples TRBV6-6 to TRBJ2-7; TRBD1 aligns across 10 bases. The germline gives CDR1 MNHNY, CDR2 SVGAGI (reference sequence). The J segment lost 4 bases and the V segment lost 7 bases, leaving 4 bases of the junction unmatched. CDR3 size: 13 residues. CDR3 loop: CASTPGQGYEQYF. The CDR3 DNA is TGTGCCAGCACTCCGGGACAGGGGTACGAGCAGTACTTC.

The gene calls are TRBV9 and TRBJ2-3; D might be TRBD1 (5 bases). Germline V CDR1 and CDR2: SGDLS, YYNGEE. V lost 4 bases and J lost 2, with 17 bases in between. This CDR3 region has 16 residues. Here the CDR3 reads CASSKTADGFTDTQYF. In DNA, the CDR3 is TGTGCCAGCAGCAAGACAGCTGACGGATTCACAGATACGCAGTATTTT.

V usage is TRBV3-1 (or the pseudogene TRBV3-2) and J usage is TRBJ2-5; 14 positions match TRBD2. In germline, CDR1 is LGHDT, CDR2 YNNKEL (reference sequence). This CDR3 is built from 17 residues. Trimming cost V 4 bases and J 5 bases; bases outside gene matches: 9. CDR3 coding DNA: TGTGCCAGCAGCCGTCAGACTAGCGGGGGGGCAGACGAGACCCAGTACTTC. It yields the protein CASSRQTSGGADETQYF.

CDR3 sequence (DNA): TGTGCCAGCAGCAAGGGTTTGGCAGGATCCCCGAACACTGAAGCTTTCTTT. Translating gives CASSKGLAGSPNTEAFF. The chain recombines TRBV21-1 with TRBJ1-1; the DNA was not used to check the table's D call, TRBD1. TRBV21-1 is designated a pseudogene. CDR3 length: 17 amino acids.

The V gene is TRBV4-1, the J gene TRBJ1-2; unclear D gene. V was cut by 4 bases and J by 4 bases, with 19 bases left in between. CDR1 and CDR2 from the germline V gene are MGHRA and YSYEKL. This CDR3 is 16 amino acids long. CDR3 sequence: CASSPARREGSYGYTF. The CDR3 DNA reads as TGCGCCAGCAGCCCAGCCCGGCGTGAGGGAAGCTATGGCTACACCTTC.

The chain links TRBV12-3 or TRBV12-4 to TRBJ2-2, with D tentatively TRBD1 (6 bases). V was shortened by 1 base and J by 6 bases, with 6 bases between the two germline ends. The CDR3 loop spans 13 amino acids. Written as DNA, the CDR3 is TGTGCCAGCAGTTTAGGGGGGCCCGGGGAGCTGTTTTTT. Translation: CASSLGGPGELFF.